A single sample gave rise to the 3 T cell receptor beta chains below, sequenced in a study of blood T cell repertoires in COVID-19. Here immunoSEQ multiplex PCR was the method, and the copy in TCRdb shows in-frame clones only, minus some. Of fewer than 400,000 clones listed, approximately 83% were seen once; the top ten hold roughly 2%. The sequencing input was PBMCs or T cells enriched from blood (not recorded which). These receptors all stem from a man aged 25 to 45 who had recovered from COVID-19.

V gene TRBV7-9 combines with J gene TRBJ1-3; TRBD1 matches 10 bases. The CDR3 has 16 amino acids. Losses at the gene ends were 4 bases for V and 3 bases for J; bases not matched to a gene: 6. CDR1 SEHNR and CDR2 FQNEAQ come from the germline V gene (reference sequence). The DNA for the CDR3 is TGTGCCAGCAGCTACCAGACAGGGGGCTTTGGAAACACCATATATTTT. Translating gives CASSYQTGGFGNTIYF.

This chain uses TRBV7-6 with TRBJ1-3, with 8 bases matching TRBD1. After removal of 0 bases from V and 1 base from J, the junction contained 8 bases not matched to a gene. Germline CDR1 and CDR2: SGHVS and FNYEAQ. This CDR3 spans 18 amino acids. The CDR3 region is CASSLASAGGHSGNTIYF. In DNA form, the CDR3 reads TGTGCCAGCAGCTTAGCGTCGGCAGGGGGCCATTCTGGAAACACCATATATTTT.

The chain carries TRBV30 and TRBJ1-5, with D perhaps TRBD1 (5 bases). This CDR3 has 13 amino acids. The germline CDR1 and CDR2 sequences are GTSNPN and SVGIG (reference sequence). The ends were cut back, 5 bases at V and 9 bases at J, with 17 bases in the middle. This CDR3 reads CAWGTPGVSPQHF. The CDR3 region has the DNA TGTGCCTGGGGGACCCCGGGGGTGTCGCCCCAGCATTTT.